This TCR beta chain was documented in a study of T-cell reconstitution after alpha-beta-depleted transplantation in children. This clonotype was seen a handful of times. The antigen is undetermined. V was shortened by 5 bases and J by 5 bases, with 18 bases between the two germline ends. The CDR3 has 15 residues. In germline, CDR1 is SGHTA, CDR2 FQGNSA. Study observations and caveats: By about two months after transplant, alpha-beta T cells reportedly arose from several hundred graft clones that had expanded.

TCRbeta library preparation incorporated unique molecular identifiers. One entry per CDR3 protein, called by TCRdb with MiXCR from the PCR reads. In the table there are over 200,000 distinct CDR3 sequences, 8.4% of which are singletons. V usage is TRBV7-2 and J usage is TRBJ2-5; possible D gene TRBD2, 7 bases. The sequence was obtained from a male patient under 10 years old who had a stem cell transplant for acute myeloid leukemia, so the T cells may come from the graft donor. Source: PBMCs, mostly from graft donor cells, taken 360 days after TCRalphabeta/CD19-depleted stem cell transplant. CDR3 residues: CASSLGGGAWETQYF. DNA for the CDR3: TGTGCCAGCAGCCTTGGAGGGGGGGCCTGGGAGACCCAGTACTTC.